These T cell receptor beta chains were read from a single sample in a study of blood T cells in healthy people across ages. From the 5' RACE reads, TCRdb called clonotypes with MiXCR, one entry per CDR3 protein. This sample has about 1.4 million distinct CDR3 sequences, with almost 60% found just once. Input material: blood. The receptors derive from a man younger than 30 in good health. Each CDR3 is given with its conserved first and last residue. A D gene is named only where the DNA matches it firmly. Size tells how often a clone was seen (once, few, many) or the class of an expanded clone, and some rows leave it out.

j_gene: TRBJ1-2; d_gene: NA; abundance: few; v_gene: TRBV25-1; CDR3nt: TGTGCAACGGGGGCTGGGGACTATGGCTACACCTTC; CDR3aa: CATGAGDYGYTF
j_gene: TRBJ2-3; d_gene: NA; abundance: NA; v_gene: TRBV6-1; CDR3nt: TGTGCCAGCAGAGAGAAGAGGGCTAGCACAGATACGCAGTATTTT; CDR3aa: CASREKRASTDTQYF
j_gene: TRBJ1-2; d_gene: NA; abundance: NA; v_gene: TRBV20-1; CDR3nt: TGCAGTGCCCCACCCCAGGGAAACTATGGCTACACCTTC; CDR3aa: CSAPPQGNYGYTF
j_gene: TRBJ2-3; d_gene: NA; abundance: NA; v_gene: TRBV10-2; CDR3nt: TGCGCCAGCAGTAACAGTTACACAGATACGCAGTATTTT; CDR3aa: CASSNSYTDTQYF
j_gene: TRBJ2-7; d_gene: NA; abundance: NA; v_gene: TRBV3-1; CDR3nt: TGTGCCAGCAGCCAAGATCAGGTCAGCTCCTACGAGCAGTACTTC; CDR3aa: CASSQDQVSSYEQYF
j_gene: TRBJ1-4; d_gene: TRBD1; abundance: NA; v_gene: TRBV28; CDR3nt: TGTGCCAGCAGGGGCACAGGGGGATCTGGTGAAAAACTGTTTTTT; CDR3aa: CASRGTGGSGEKLFF
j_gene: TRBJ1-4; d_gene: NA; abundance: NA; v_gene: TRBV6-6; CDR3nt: TGTGCCGGCGGGGAGGAAAAACTGTTTTTT; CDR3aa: CAGGEEKLFF
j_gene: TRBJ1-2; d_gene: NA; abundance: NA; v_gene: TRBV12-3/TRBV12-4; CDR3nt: TGTGCCAGCAGCCCTCAGGAATCCTATGGCTACACCTTC; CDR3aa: CASSPQESYGYTF
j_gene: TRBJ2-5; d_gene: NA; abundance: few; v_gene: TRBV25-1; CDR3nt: TGTGCCAGCAGTGAACCTTCAGGCGGAGAAGAGACCCAGTACTTC; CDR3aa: CASSEPSGGEETQYF
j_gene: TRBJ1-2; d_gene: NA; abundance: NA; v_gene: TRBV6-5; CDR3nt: TGTGCCAGTCGTAAGAGCTATGGCTACACCTTC; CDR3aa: CASRKSYGYTF
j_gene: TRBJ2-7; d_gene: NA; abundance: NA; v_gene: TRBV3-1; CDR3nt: TGTGCCAGCAGGCTACAGGGCTCCGAGCAGTACTTC; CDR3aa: CASRLQGSEQYF
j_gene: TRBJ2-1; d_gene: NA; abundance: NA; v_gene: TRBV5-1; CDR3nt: TGCGCCAGCAGCTTGGGCTGGACAGCCGGCGGGTACAATGAGCAGTTCTTC; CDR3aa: CASSLGWTAGGYNEQFF
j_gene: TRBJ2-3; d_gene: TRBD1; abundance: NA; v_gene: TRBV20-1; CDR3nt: TGCAGTGTGTCTAGGGACAGGGGACCGAGTACGCAGTATTTT; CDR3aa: CSVSRDRGPSTQYF
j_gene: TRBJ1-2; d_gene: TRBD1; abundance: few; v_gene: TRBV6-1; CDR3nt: TGTGCCAGCAGTGAAAGCGCAGGGGGCTATGGCTACACCTTC; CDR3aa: CASSESAGGYGYTF
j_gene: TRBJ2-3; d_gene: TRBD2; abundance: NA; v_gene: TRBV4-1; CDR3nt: TGCGCCAGCAGCCAAGTCGGCGGGAGAATTAAAGATACGCAGTATTTT; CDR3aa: CASSQVGGRIKDTQYF
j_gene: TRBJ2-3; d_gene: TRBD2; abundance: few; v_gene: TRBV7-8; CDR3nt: TGTGCCAGCAGCTTAGCCCCGGGGGGGGGCACAGATACGCAGTATTTT; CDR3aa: CASSLAPGGGTDTQYF
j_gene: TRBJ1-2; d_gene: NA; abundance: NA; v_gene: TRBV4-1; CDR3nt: TGCGCCAGCAGCCAAGAAGGTTTTGGGTTCTATGGCTACACCTTC; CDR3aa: CASSQEGFGFYGYTF
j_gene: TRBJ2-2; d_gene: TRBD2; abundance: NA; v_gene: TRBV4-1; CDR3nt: TGCGCCAGCAGCCAAGCGGTAGCGGGGGGCACCGGGGAGCTGTTTTTT; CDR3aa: CASSQAVAGGTGELFF
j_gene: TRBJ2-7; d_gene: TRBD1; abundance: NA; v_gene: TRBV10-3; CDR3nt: TGTGCCATCGGCGGAGGGGACAGGGCCGCCTACGAGCAGTACTTC; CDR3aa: CAIGGGDRAAYEQYF
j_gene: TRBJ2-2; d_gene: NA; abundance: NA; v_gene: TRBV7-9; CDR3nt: TGTGCCAGCAGCTCGTCCAGCTTAGAACCCGCCCCTCGACCCGGGGAGCTGTTTTTT; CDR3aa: CASSSSSLEPAPRPGELFF
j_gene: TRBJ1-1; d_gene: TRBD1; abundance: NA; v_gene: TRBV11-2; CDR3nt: TGTGCCAGCAGCTTAGCGGGGACAGGCATAGAAGCTTTCTTT; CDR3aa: CASSLAGTGIEAFF
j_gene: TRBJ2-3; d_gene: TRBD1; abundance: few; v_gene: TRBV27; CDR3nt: TGTGCCAGCAGTTCCTACAGGGGTAGCACAGATACGCAGTATTTT; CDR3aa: CASSSYRGSTDTQYF
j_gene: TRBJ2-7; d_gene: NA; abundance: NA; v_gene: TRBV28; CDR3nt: TGTGCCAGCAAGTCCGAAAATTCCTACGAGCAGTACTTC; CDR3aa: CASKSENSYEQYF
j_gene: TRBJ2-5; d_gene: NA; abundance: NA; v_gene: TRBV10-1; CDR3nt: TGCGCCAGCAGTGAGACCCAGGGGAGGGAGACCCAGTACTTC; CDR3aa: CASSETQGRETQYF
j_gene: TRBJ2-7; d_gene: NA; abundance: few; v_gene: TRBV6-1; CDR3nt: TGTGCCAGCAGTGAACGTGACCCATCCTACGAGCAGTACTTC; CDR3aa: CASSERDPSYEQYF
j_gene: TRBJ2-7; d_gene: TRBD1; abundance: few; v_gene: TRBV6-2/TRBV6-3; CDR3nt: TGTGCCAGCAGGAACGGACAGGGAACGTACGAGCAGTACTTC; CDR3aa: CASRNGQGTYEQYF
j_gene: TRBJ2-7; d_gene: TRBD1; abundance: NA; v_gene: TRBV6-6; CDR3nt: TGTGCCAGCAGCCCATGGAACAGGGGACACCCCGAGCAGTACTTC; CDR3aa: CASSPWNRGHPEQYF
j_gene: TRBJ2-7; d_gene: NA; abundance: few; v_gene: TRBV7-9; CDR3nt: TGTGCCAGCAGCTCGGTCAACGAGCAGTACTTC; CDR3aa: CASSSVNEQYF
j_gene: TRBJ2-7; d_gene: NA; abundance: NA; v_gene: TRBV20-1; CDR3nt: TGCAGTCCAACATCGACAGGTCGCTACGAGCAGTACTTC; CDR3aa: CSPTSTGRYEQYF
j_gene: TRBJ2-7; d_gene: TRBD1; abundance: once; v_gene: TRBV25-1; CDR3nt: TGTGCCAGCAGTGATCCGGGACAGGGAACTGACGAGCAGTACTTC; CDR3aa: CASSDPGQGTDEQYF
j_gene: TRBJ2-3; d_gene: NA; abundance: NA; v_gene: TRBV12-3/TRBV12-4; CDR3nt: TGCGCCAGCAGTCCCTACAGGGAGGCTACGCAGTATTTT; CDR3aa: CASSPYREATQYF
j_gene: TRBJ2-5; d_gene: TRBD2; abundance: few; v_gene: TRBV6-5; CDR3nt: TGTGCCAGCAGTAGTGGACTAGCGGTTCAGGAGACCCAGTACTTC; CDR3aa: CASSSGLAVQETQYF
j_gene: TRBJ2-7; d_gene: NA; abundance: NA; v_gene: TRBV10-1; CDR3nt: TGCGCCAGCAGTACAGGGGCTAGCGACGAGCAGTACTTC; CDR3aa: CASSTGASDEQYF
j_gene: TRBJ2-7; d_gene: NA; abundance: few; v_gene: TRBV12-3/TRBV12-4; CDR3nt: TGTGCCAGCAGCCTTATTAACGGACCCTACGAGCAGTACTTC; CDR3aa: CASSLINGPYEQYF
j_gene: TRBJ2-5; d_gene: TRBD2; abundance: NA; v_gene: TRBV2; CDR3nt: TGTGCCAGCAGTGTGGAGCGGGAGATAGAGACCCAGTACTTC; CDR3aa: CASSVEREIETQYF
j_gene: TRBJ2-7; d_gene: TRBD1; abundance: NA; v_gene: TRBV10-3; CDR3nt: TGTGCCATCACAACAGGGGACGAGCAGTACTTC; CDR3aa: CAITTGDEQYF
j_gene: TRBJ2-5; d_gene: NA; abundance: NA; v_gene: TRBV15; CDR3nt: TGTGCCACCGGCAGAGGGGGGGCGCGGTACCAAGAGACCCAGTACTTC; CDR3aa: CATGRGGARYQETQYF
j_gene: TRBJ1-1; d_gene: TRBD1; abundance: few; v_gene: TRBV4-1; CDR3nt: TGCGCCACCTCTGACAGGGGAAACACTGAAGCTTTCTTT; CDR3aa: CATSDRGNTEAFF
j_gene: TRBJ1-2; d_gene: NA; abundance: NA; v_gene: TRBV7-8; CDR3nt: TGTGCCAGCAGCTCCCCGAGCGTTGGGGATAACTATGGCTACACCTTC; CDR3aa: CASSSPSVGDNYGYTF
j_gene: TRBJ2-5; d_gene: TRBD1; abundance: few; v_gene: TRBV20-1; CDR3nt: TGCAGTGCTAATACCGGGACAGGGACTTTGGAGACCCAGTACTTC; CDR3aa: CSANTGTGTLETQYF
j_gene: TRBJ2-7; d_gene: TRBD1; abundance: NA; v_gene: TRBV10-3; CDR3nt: TGTGCCATCGGGGACAGCGAGTCCTACGAGCAGTACTTC; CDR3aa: CAIGDSESYEQYF
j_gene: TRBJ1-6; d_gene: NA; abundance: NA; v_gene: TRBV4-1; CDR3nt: TGCGCCAGCAGCCAAGACCCACCAACGGGGGCAATCAATTCACCCCTCCACTTT; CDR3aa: CASSQDPPTGAINSPLHF
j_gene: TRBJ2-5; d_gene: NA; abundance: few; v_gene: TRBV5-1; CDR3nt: TGCGCCAGCAGCTTGAGGGCCTTAACAGAGACCCAGTACTTC; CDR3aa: CASSLRALTETQYF
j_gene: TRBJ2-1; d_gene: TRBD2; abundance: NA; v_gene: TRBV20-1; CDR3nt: TGCAGTGCTGTCCCTAGCGGGGTTAACAATGAGCAGTTCTTC; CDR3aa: CSAVPSGVNNEQFF
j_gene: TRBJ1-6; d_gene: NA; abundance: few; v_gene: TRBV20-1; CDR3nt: TGCAGTGCTAAATCCCAGGCCTTCTCCTATAATTCACCCCTCCACTTT; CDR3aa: CSAKSQAFSYNSPLHF
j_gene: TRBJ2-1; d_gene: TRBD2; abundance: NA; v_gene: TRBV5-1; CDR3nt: TGCGCCAGCAGCTTGGCCGGACTAGACGAGTCGGTTTACAATGAGCAGTTCTTC; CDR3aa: CASSLAGLDESVYNEQFF
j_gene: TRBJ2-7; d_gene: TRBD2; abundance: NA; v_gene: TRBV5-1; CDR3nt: TGCGCCAGCAGCGTGGACGGGAGGACGGGCGAGCAGTACTTC; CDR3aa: CASSVDGRTGEQYF
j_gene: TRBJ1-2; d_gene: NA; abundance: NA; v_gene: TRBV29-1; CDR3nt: TGCAGCGTTGAAGATCTGGAGTTTGTGGGCTACACCTTC; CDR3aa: CSVEDLEFVGYTF
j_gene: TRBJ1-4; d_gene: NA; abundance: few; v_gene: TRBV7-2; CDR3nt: TGTGCCAGCAGCTTAGCCTTAACTAATGAAAAACTGTTTTTT; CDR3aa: CASSLALTNEKLFF
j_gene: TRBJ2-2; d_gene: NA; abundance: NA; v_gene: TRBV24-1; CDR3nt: TGTGCCACCAGGGGAAACGGGGAGCTGTTTTTT; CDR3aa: CATRGNGELFF
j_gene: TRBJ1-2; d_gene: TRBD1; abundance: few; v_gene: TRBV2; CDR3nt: TGTGCCAGCACGCAGGGGGCGTATGGCTACACCTTC; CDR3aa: CASTQGAYGYTF
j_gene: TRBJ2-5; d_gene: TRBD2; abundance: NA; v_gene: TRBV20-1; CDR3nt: TGCAGTTCTAGCCCCCCAAGCGGGAGGTACCAAGAGACCCAGTACTTC; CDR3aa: CSSSPPSGRYQETQYF
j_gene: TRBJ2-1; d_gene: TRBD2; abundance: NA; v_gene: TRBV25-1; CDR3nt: TGTGCCAGCAGTGAAAGTCCAGCGGGAGGAGATGAGCAGTTCTTC; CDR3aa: CASSESPAGGDEQFF
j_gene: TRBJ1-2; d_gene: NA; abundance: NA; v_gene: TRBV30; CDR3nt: TGTGCCTGGAACCCGGGCGCTAACTATGGCTACACCTTC; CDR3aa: CAWNPGANYGYTF
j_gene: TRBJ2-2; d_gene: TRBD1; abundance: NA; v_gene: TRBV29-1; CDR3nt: TGCAGCGTTGATAGGACAGGGTCCGGCGGGGAGCTGTTTTTT; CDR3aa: CSVDRTGSGGELFF